The present TCR beta chain was sequenced within a study of T cell responses to AZD1222 COVID-19 vaccine. As concerns this clone: The antigen is undetermined.

Study conclusions and caveats: After two AZD1222 doses, spike-specific TCR breadth and depth rose versus day 0.

Assay used: immunoSEQ multiplex PCR; TCRdb lists only in-frame clones, some missing. The sample lists fewer than 300,000 clones; about 92% were seen once. CDR3 size: 14 residues. V was clipped by 7 bases and J by 5 bases; unmatched bases: 7. Germline CDR1 MNHEY, CDR2 SVGAGI. The sample was peripheral blood, taken on day 0 of AZD1222 vaccination. This chain joins TRBV6-5 and TRBJ1-1; 10 bases match TRBD1. The TCR sequence derives from an adult in good health. The chain's CDR3 is CASTDDRGRTEAFF. The CDR3, as DNA: TGTGCCAGCACCGATGACAGGGGGCGAACTGAAGCTTTCTTT.